A single sample gave rise to the 29 T cell receptor beta chains below, sequenced in a study of shared clonotypes between healthy human individuals. Generated by immunoSEQ multiplex PCR, the TCRdb table keeps only in-frame clones and is missing some. Of about 2,500,000 clones in the sample, approximately 92% are singletons; the top ten hold over 0.12%. Source material: naive CD4+ T cells sorted from blood. As to subset: CD45RA+ positively selected. The receptors shown here come from a man aged 18 to 30 in good health.

In its sample, this clone was seen once. This sequence joins TRBV6-5 and TRBJ2-1, with D possibly TRBD1 on 6 matching bases. Trimming removed 0 bases from V and 4 bases from J, with 7 bases in between. This CDR3 comprises 14 residues. Germline V gives CDR1 MNHEY, CDR2 SVGAGI. The CDR3 loop reads CASSYSQGYNEQFF. As DNA, the CDR3 is TGTGCCAGCAGTTACTCCCAGGGGTACAATGAGCAGTTCTTC.

This clone was counted a few times. This sequence joins TRBV4-1 and TRBJ1-5; D might be TRBD1 (5 bases). Germline CDR1 MGHRA, CDR2 YSYEKL. Trimming removed 4 bases at V and 4 bases at J, with 20 bases between. The CDR3 contains 17 residues. The CDR3 nucleotides read TGCGCCAGCAGCCCCGGCGGTAGGGGCGCGAGGAATCAGCCCCAGCATTTT. Translating it yields CASSPGGRGARNQPQHF.

This chain links TRBV10-3 with TRBJ2-7; 7 positions agree with TRBD2. Germline loops: CDR1 ENHRY, CDR2 SYGVKD. The CDR3 loop spans 14 amino acids. The junction had 10 bases not matched to a gene; V was cut back by 8 bases and J by 3 bases. As DNA, the CDR3 is TGTGCCATCTTCGATGAGCGGGGCCGCTACGAGCAGTACTTC. This encodes CAIFDERGRYEQYF.

About this clone: Different DNA sequences within this sample yield the same CDR3. The chain carries TRBV25-1 and TRBJ2-7; 10 nucleotides match TRBD2. J was trimmed by 4 bases and V by 4 bases; bases with no gene match: 4. The CDR3 runs to 14 residues. In germline, CDR1 is MGHDK, CDR2 SYGVNS. The DNA of the CDR3 is TGTGCCAGCAGTGCTAGCGGGAGTCTTTACGAGCAGTACTTC. It yields the protein CASSASGSLYEQYF.

In this sample, this clone turned up once. Here the CDR3 reads CASSFTGTRNTQYF. CDR3 nucleotides: TGTGCCAGCAGTTTTACCGGGACACGAAATACGCAGTATTTT. This chain links TRBV25-1 with TRBJ2-3, with D possibly matching TRBD1 (6 bases). Trimming took off 5 bases at V and 7 bases at J, with 16 bases between the two ends. This CDR3 has 14 amino acids. In germline, CDR1 is MGHDK, CDR2 SYGVNS.

The chain is built from TRBV2 and TRBJ1-2; 7 positions agree with TRBD1. This CDR3 region has 15 residues. Germline CDR1 is SNHLY and CDR2 is FYNNEI. After removal of 7 bases from V and 0 bases from J, the junction contained 8 bases not matched to a gene. CDR3 sequence: CASKGDRTPNYGYTF. DNA for the CDR3: TGTGCCAGCAAGGGGGACAGAACGCCTAACTATGGCTACACCTTC.

The chain carries TRBV6-1 and TRBJ1-6, with 7 positions matching TRBD1. The CDR3 runs to 15 residues. V gave up 5 bases and J gave up 3 bases; unmatched junction bases: 4. CDR1 MNHNS and CDR2 SASEGT come from the germline V gene. The DNA for the CDR3 is TGTGCCAGCAGTTCACGGGACAGCTATAATTCACCCCTCCACTTT. Its translation: CASSSRDSYNSPLHF.

This clone was seen more than once but under ten times. The V gene is TRBV19, the J gene TRBJ1-3; the D is unclear. The CDR3 spans 13 residues. Germline values: CDR1 LNHDA, CDR2 SQIVND (reference sequence). V was trimmed by 5 bases and J by 4 bases, leaving 9 bases between them. Here the CDR3 reads CASSDLGGNTIYF. CDR3 bases: TGTGCCAGTAGTGACTTAGGAGGAAACACCATATATTTT.

The chain joins TRBV19 to TRBJ2-5; D may be TRBD2 (6 bases). Germline V gene lookup returns CDR1 LNHDA and CDR2 SQIVND (reference sequence). CDR3 length: 15 amino acids. The V end was cut by 9 bases, the J end by 5 bases, with 22 bases between. CDR3 DNA sequence: TGTGCCAGCAATTGGGGCGGGATCCACGAGGAGACCCAGTACTTC. Protein: CASNWGGIHEETQYF.

This clone was recorded only once. The gene calls are TRBV18 and TRBJ2-3; the D gene is possibly TRBD2 (6 bases). Trimming cost V 5 bases and J 0 bases, with 9 bases left between them. The CDR3 covers 14 residues. Germline-derived CDR1 and CDR2 are KGHSH and LQKENI. The CDR3 DNA sequence: TGTGCCAGCTCATCGGGACTCAGCACAGATACGCAGTATTTT. Encoded protein: CASSSGLSTDTQYF.

CDR3 loop: CASRANQGPPYGYTF. The CDR3 bases are TGTGCCAGCAGGGCGAACCAGGGACCCCCCTATGGCTACACCTTC. The rearrangement uses TRBV2 and TRBJ1-2; weak D call: TRBD1 (5 bases). The CDR3 has 15 amino acids. The V gene's germline CDR1 is SNHLY and CDR2 FYNNEI. The V gene lost 6 bases and the J gene lost 4 bases, with 18 bases spanning the gap. Supplemented by reference TRBV2 and TRBJ1-2, the full variable domain reads EPEVTQTPSHQVTQMGQEVILRCVPISNHLYFYWYRQILGQKVEFLVSFYNNEISEKSEIFDDQFSVERPDGSNFTLKIRSTKLEDSAMYFCASRANQGPPYGYTFGSGTRLTVV.

The gene calls are TRBV5-5 and TRBJ2-3; TRBD1 might be the D (5 bases). The CDR3 loop spans 15 amino acids. CDR1 is SGHKS and CDR2 is YYEKEE in the germline V gene (reference sequence). V was clipped by 0 bases and J by 2 bases, with 10 bases between them. The CDR3 reads CASSLAGIYTDTQYF. CDR3 nucleotides: TGTGCCAGCAGCTTGGCAGGGATCTACACAGATACGCAGTATTTT.

The sample holds one count of this clone. The chain couples TRBV28 to TRBJ1-5; 7 bases map to TRBD1. CDR3 length: 15 residues. Trimming cost V 6 bases and J 6 bases; bases outside gene matches: 11. Germline-derived CDR1 and CDR2 are MDHEN and SYDVKM. The DNA of the CDR3 is TGTGCCAGCAGCCCAGGGGGGACAACGACTCAGCCCCAGCATTTT. Translating gives CASSPGGTTTQPQHF.

The chain joins TRBV28 to TRBJ1-4, with D unresolved. The CDR3 sequence is 14 residues long. Germline-derived CDR1 and CDR2 are MDHEN and SYDVKM. Trimming pared 8 bases from V and 10 bases from J, leaving 20 bases between. The CDR3 loop is CASLPLGVGGKLFF. CDR3 coding DNA: TGTGCCAGCCTCCCTTTAGGCGTTGGTGGAAAACTGTTTTTT.

The rearrangement links TRBV9 to TRBJ2-4; tentative D call: TRBD1 (5 bases). Trimming shortened V by 0 bases and J by 7 bases, and 14 bases separated the two germline ends. This CDR3 is 15 amino acids long. The germline CDR1 and CDR2 sequences are SGDLS and YYNGEE. The CDR3 DNA is TGTGCCAGCAGCGTAGGTGGGGTCGCAGGGAACATTCAGTACTTC. This sequence encodes CASSVGGVAGNIQYF.

The CDR3 loop reads CASGFGLGGEEQYF. CDR3 nucleotide sequence: TGTGCTAGTGGTTTCGGATTAGGCGGAGAGGAGCAGTACTTC. The chain couples TRBV12-5 to TRBJ2-7; D is ambiguous. Germline V gene sequence: CDR1 LGHNT, CDR2 FRNRAP. The CDR3 consists of 14 residues. The ends were cut back, 3 bases at V and 7 bases at J, with 16 bases in the middle.

This chain uses TRBV7-2 with TRBJ2-5, with unresolved D. The length of the CDR3 is 12 residues. V lost 5 bases and J lost 7, with 11 bases in between. CDR1 and CDR2 (germline): SGHTA, FQGNSA. This chain's CDR3 is CASSPRLGTQYF. In DNA, the CDR3 is TGTGCCAGCAGCCCCCGACTGGGGACCCAGTACTTC.

The chain couples TRBV5-1 to TRBJ1-6, with 7 bases fitting TRBD1. V shed 4 bases and J 12 bases; nucleotides not matched to a gene: 10. This CDR3 has 14 residues. CDR1 and CDR2 from the germline V gene are SGHRS and YFSETQ. This CDR3 is CASSPEQGRGPLHF. The CDR3, as DNA: TGCGCCAGCAGCCCGGAACAGGGGCGTGGACCCCTCCACTTT.

V usage is TRBV4-1 and J usage is TRBJ1-4; possible D gene TRBD1, 6 bases. V gave up 4 bases and J gave up 2 bases, with 14 bases separating them. The germline gives CDR1 MGHRA, CDR2 YSYEKL. The CDR3 has 16 amino acids. The CDR3 nucleotides are TGCGCCAGCAGCCCCCCTTCGGGGGCGACTAATGAAAAACTGTTTTTT. Translating gives CASSPPSGATNEKLFF.

The V call is TRBV6-5, the J call TRBJ2-6; D not certain. Germline loops: CDR1 MNHEY, CDR2 SVGAGI. The CDR3 has 14 residues. Trimming cost V 6 bases and J 4 bases, with 10 bases left between them. CDR3 residues: CASSSHAGANVLTF. In DNA, the CDR3 is TGTGCCAGCAGCAGCCACGCGGGGGCCAACGTCCTGACTTTC.

CDR3 in amino acids: CASSSRPGPDTQYF. CDR3 coding DNA: TGTGCCAGCAGCTCAAGACCGGGGCCAGATACGCAGTATTTT. This chain uses TRBV7-2 with TRBJ2-3; either TRBD1 or TRBD2 may fit D (5 bases each). V shed 4 bases and J shed 4 bases, with 12 bases lying between them. Germline-derived CDR1 and CDR2 are SGHTA and FQGNSA. CDR3 length: 14 residues.

The rearrangement uses TRBV27 and TRBJ1-1; D is ambiguous. CDR3 size: 13 residues. V was trimmed by 3 bases and J by 5 bases, leaving 10 bases between them. Per germline, CDR1 MNHEY and CDR2 SMNVEV (reference sequence). The CDR3 DNA is TGTGCCAGCAGTTTTCGTCTAGAGACTGAAGCTTTCTTT. Translating gives CASSFRLETEAFF.

The chain couples TRBV6-6 to TRBJ1-2; D is ambiguous. V was trimmed by 2 bases and J by 7 bases, leaving 14 bases between them. This CDR3 region has 14 residues. Per the germline V gene, CDR1 is MNHNY and CDR2 is SVGAGI (reference sequence). The CDR3 spells CASSYGRPESGYTF. The CDR3, as DNA: TGTGCCAGCAGTTACGGGAGACCCGAGAGTGGCTACACCTTC.

V is TRBV19 and J is TRBJ2-1; 7 bases line up with TRBD1. CDR1 and CDR2 from the germline V gene are LNHDA and SQIVND (reference sequence). V lost 6 bases to trimming and J lost 6 bases; unmatched junction nucleotides: 11. The CDR3 loop spans 15 amino acids. The CDR3 here is CASRGANPGGNEQFF. As DNA, the CDR3 is TGTGCCAGTAGGGGAGCCAACCCAGGGGGCAATGAGCAGTTCTTC.

The chain couples TRBV30 to TRBJ1-3; a weak D match, TRBD1 (5 bases). Trimming took off 5 bases at V and 4 bases at J, with 9 bases between the two ends. CDR3 length: 12 amino acids. Germline lookup yields CDR1 GTSNPN and CDR2 SVGIG (reference sequence). The chain's CDR3 is CAWYRSGNTIYF. The CDR3 nucleotides read TGTGCCTGGTACAGGTCCGGAAACACCATATATTTT.

This chain uses TRBV9 with TRBJ1-1; TRBD1 is a possible D gene (6 bases). V lost 3 bases and J 11 bases, leaving 14 bases between the germline ends. The CDR3 contains 12 residues. Germline V lookup: CDR1 SGDLS, CDR2 YYNGEE. The chain's CDR3 is CASSAQEGVAFF. Written as DNA, the CDR3 is TGTGCCAGCAGCGCGCAAGAGGGGGTGGCTTTCTTT. Using reference TRBV9 and TRBJ1-1 for the parts outside the CDR3, the full variable domain is DSGVTQTPKHLITATGQRVTLRCSPRSGDLSVYWYQQSLDQGLQFLIQYYNGEERAKGNILERFSAQQFPDLHSELNLSSLELGDSALYFCASSAQEGVAFFGQGTRLTVV.

The rearrangement joins TRBV6-1 to TRBJ2-3; D call uncertain. Per germline, CDR1 MNHNS and CDR2 SASEGT. This CDR3 is 15 amino acids long. Trimming took off 1 base at V and 0 bases at J, with 8 bases between the two ends. CDR3 loop: CASSEVKPSTDTQYF. CDR3 bases: TGTGCCAGCAGTGAAGTCAAACCTAGCACAGATACGCAGTATTTT.

This chain uses TRBV30 with TRBJ1-5; D unclear. Germline CDR1 reads GTSNPN; CDR2 reads SVGIG (reference sequence). This CDR3 has 13 amino acids. V shed 1 base and J shed 6 bases, with 10 bases lying between them. The CDR3 DNA follows: TGTGCCTGGAGTGGGGAGGCTCGTCAGCCCCAGCATTTT. This encodes CAWSGEARQPQHF.

To note about this clone: Other DNA sequences in the same sample also yield this CDR3. This sequence joins TRBV9 and TRBJ1-3; TRBD1 is a possible D gene (6 bases). The CDR3 runs 15 residues. Trimming pared 2 bases from V and 0 bases from J, leaving 9 bases between. Germline CDR1 reads SGDLS; CDR2 reads YYNGEE. CDR3 DNA sequence: TGTGCCAGCAGCGTCGAGGGGGGCTCTGGAAACACCATATATTTT. Amino acid sequence: CASSVEGGSGNTIYF.